A single TCR beta chain is shown here with its context. This sample was taken from a study of cytomegalovirus exposure and HLA in healthy donors. The PCR had 60 Vbeta and 13 Jbeta primers. Sequencing was performed with immunoSEQ multiplex PCR; in TCRdb, only in-frame clones are kept and a portion is missing. The table lists tens of thousands of clones, approximately 74% of them singletons, with around a fifth in the top ten. The germline gives CDR1 SGDLS, CDR2 YYNGEE. Deletions cut 0 bases from V and 2 bases from J, with 12 bases between. The CDR3 loop spans 16 amino acids. Sequencing used PBMCs. This sequence originates from a woman younger than 45 in good health and CMV-seropositive. The gene calls are TRBV9 and TRBJ2-1, with a possible D match to TRBD2 (6 bases). The CDR3 spells CASSVEASVTYNEQFF. DNA for the CDR3: TGTGCCAGCAGCGTAGAGGCTAGCGTCACCTACAATGAGCAGTTCTTC.